The 16 T cell receptor beta chains reported below all come from one sample, sequenced in a study of shared clonotypes between healthy human individuals. Clones were read by immunoSEQ multiplex PCR, and TCRdb kept only the in-frame ones, dropping some. The data hold more than 850,000 clones, with about 84% observed a single time. The sample comprised memory CD4+ T cells from PBMCs. Indicated subset: CD45RA-negative fraction. The receptors were gathered from a man aged 18 to 29 in good health. Some clones in this sample may be carry-over from other donors' samples.

This clone was observed a single time. This chain joins TRBV19 and TRBJ2-3; D unresolved. Trimming removed 5 bases at V and 4 bases at J, with 13 bases between. This CDR3 comprises 14 residues. Germline V gene lookup returns CDR1 LNHDA and CDR2 SQIVND (reference sequence). The CDR3 region has the DNA TGTGCCAGTAGTCCCTCAAGGAGCCCAGATACGCAGTATTTT. Translated: CASSPSRSPDTQYF.

This clone has just one count. This rearrangement joins TRBV5-5 to TRBJ1-5; D gene unclear. Germline V CDR1 and CDR2: SGHKS, YYEKEE (reference sequence). The V end was cut by 4 bases, the J end by 0 bases, with 11 bases between. This CDR3 has 15 residues. The CDR3 loop reads CASSRLGDSNQPQHF. CDR3 nucleotides: TGTGCCAGCAGCAGGCTCGGGGATAGCAATCAGCCCCAGCATTTT.

This clone was seen a single time. V gene TRBV29-1 combines with J gene TRBJ2-5; D assignment may be TRBD1 or TRBD2 (5 bases each). CDR3 length: 12 amino acids. Deletions cut 7 bases from V and 4 bases from J, with 13 bases between. The V gene's germline CDR1 is SQVTM and CDR2 ANQGSEA. DNA of the CDR3: TGCAGCGCTGGGGCGGGCATAGAGACCCAGTACTTC. Translating it yields CSAGAGIETQYF.

Here the CDR3 reads CASSMLPGQGQETQYF. The DNA for the CDR3 is TGTGCCAGCAGCATGCTACCAGGACAGGGGCAAGAGACCCAGTACTTC. The chain employs TRBV7-2 and TRBJ2-5, with TRBD1 matching over 9 bases. The CDR3 totals 16 residues. CDR1 is SGHTA and CDR2 is FQGNSA in the germline V gene. The J segment lost 2 bases and the V segment lost 5 bases, leaving 9 bases of the junction unmatched.

This clone was seen ten or more times. In DNA, the CDR3 is TGTGCCAGCAGTTTGTTCATAGGGGGCTGGGACATTCAGTACTTC. Protein product: CASSLFIGGWDIQYF. The chain recombines TRBV28 with TRBJ2-4; 7 bases are shared with TRBD1. J lost 8 bases, V lost 3 bases, and 10 bases had no gene match. Germline V gives CDR1 MDHEN, CDR2 SYDVKM. CDR3 length: 15 amino acids. The full variable domain, completed using reference TRBV28 and TRBJ2-4, is DVKVTQSSRYLVKRTGEKVFLECVQDMDHENMFWYRQDPGLGLRLIYFSYDVKMKEKGDIPEGYSVSREKKERFSLILESASTNQTSMYLCASSLFIGGWDIQYFGAGTRLSVL.

The genes are TRBV6-1 and TRBJ1-2; TRBD1 is a possible D gene (5 bases). Germline V lookup: CDR1 MNHNS, CDR2 SASEGT. V was clipped by 3 bases and J by 8 bases, with 13 bases between them. The CDR3 contains 13 residues. The CDR3 is CASSDRQGRGYTF. In DNA, the CDR3 is TGTGCCAGCAGTGATCGGCAGGGCCGCGGCTACACCTTC.

The DNA for the CDR3 is TGTGCCAGCAGTTCCCCGGGACAGGGGGGAAAACTGTTTTTT. It yields the protein CASSSPGQGGKLFF. The chain recombines TRBV28 with TRBJ1-4; 11 bases are shared with TRBD1. Germline V lookup: CDR1 MDHEN, CDR2 SYDVKM. The CDR3 covers 14 residues. V trimming: 4 bases; J trimming: 10 bases; junction bases outside the gene matches: 5.

This sequence joins TRBV4-2 and TRBJ1-3, with a weak D call TRBD1 (5 bases). The ends were cut back, 4 bases at V and 0 bases at J, with 13 bases in the middle. Per germline, CDR1 LGHNA and CDR2 YNFKEQ. The CDR3 totals 16 residues. CDR3 sequence (DNA): TGTGCCAGCAGCCTCCGGGACGCCAACTCTGGAAACACCATATATTTT. This sequence encodes CASSLRDANSGNTIYF.

V is TRBV27 and J is TRBJ1-2; TRBD1 matches 7 bases. V gave up 5 bases and J gave up 8 bases; unmatched junction bases: 5. The CDR3 loop spans 12 amino acids. Looked up from germline, CDR1 is MNHEY and CDR2 is SMNVEV (reference sequence). CDR3 protein: CASSARDSGYTF. In DNA, the CDR3 is TGTGCCAGCAGTGCGCGGGACAGCGGCTACACCTTC.

The chain couples TRBV19 to TRBJ2-6, with D possibly matching TRBD1 (8 bases). The V end lost 3 bases, the J end lost 2 bases, and 17 bases lay between the germline ends. The CDR3 loop spans 18 amino acids. Germline CDR1 LNHDA, CDR2 SQIVND (reference sequence). The chain's CDR3 is CASSMRRTGRAGANVLTF. CDR3 in DNA: TGTGCCAGTAGTATGCGTAGGACAGGGAGGGCTGGGGCCAACGTCCTGACTTTC.

The chain has TRBV5-4 and TRBJ1-2, with D perhaps TRBD1 (6 bases). The V gene's germline CDR1 is SGHNT and CDR2 YYREEE (reference sequence). Trimming shortened V by 2 bases and J by 3 bases, and 11 bases separated the two germline ends. The length of the CDR3 is 14 residues. The CDR3 DNA sequence: TGTGCCAGCAGCTTTGGCAGGGGATACTATGGCTACACCTTC. Translated: CASSFGRGYYGYTF.

The chain couples TRBV7-8 to TRBJ2-1; no definite D call. This CDR3 has 14 residues. Deletions cut 5 bases from V and 8 bases from J, with 16 bases between. Germline loops: CDR1 SGHVS, CDR2 FQNEAQ. The CDR3 DNA follows: TGTGCCAGCAGCCCCCTGGGCACCGTTGATGAGCAGTTCTTC. Amino acid sequence: CASSPLGTVDEQFF. Full variable domain (remainder filled in from reference TRBV7-8 and TRBJ2-1): GAGVSQSPRYKVAKRGQDVALRCDPISGHVSLFWYQQALGQGPEFLTYFQNEAQLDKSGLPSDRFFAERPEGSVSTLKIQRTQQEDSAVYLCASSPLGTVDEQFFGPGTRLTVL.

The chain is built from TRBV5-6 and TRBJ1-2, with D possibly being TRBD1 (6 bases). The CDR3 spans 13 residues. Germline V CDR1 and CDR2: SGHDT, YYEEEE. Trimming removed 5 bases from V and 6 bases from J, with 14 bases in between. CDR3 sequence (DNA): TGTGCCAGCAGGTCTGGGGGGCTTCATGGCTACACCTTC. Translated: CASRSGGLHGYTF.

Written as DNA, the CDR3 is TGTGCCAGCAGTTTTCGGGGGCTTGAGACCCAGTACTTC. It translates to CASSFRGLETQYF. The V and J genes are TRBV27 and TRBJ2-5; possibly TRBD1 or TRBD2 for D (6 bases each). Germline CDR1 reads MNHEY; CDR2 reads SMNVEV (reference sequence). This CDR3 region has 13 residues. With 3 bases removed from V and 5 bases from J, the gap between germline ends came to 10 bases.

The chain uses TRBV18 and TRBJ1-3; 7 bases fit TRBD1. This CDR3 has 13 amino acids. Germline V gives CDR1 KGHSH, CDR2 LQKENI. Trimming took 4 bases from V and 8 from J; bases not matched to a gene: 5. The CDR3 region has the DNA TGTGCCAGCTCACTGACAGGGTCGGACACCATATATTTT. The encoded protein is CASSLTGSDTIYF.

This clone has a single count. This chain links TRBV11-2 with TRBJ2-7; D not resolved. CDR3 length: 14 amino acids. V gave up 7 bases and J gave up 0 bases, with 13 bases separating them. Per the germline V gene, CDR1 is SGHAT and CDR2 is FQNNGV. The CDR3 here is CASISPGASYEQYF. CDR3 bases: TGTGCCAGCATTTCCCCAGGCGCCTCCTACGAGCAGTACTTC.